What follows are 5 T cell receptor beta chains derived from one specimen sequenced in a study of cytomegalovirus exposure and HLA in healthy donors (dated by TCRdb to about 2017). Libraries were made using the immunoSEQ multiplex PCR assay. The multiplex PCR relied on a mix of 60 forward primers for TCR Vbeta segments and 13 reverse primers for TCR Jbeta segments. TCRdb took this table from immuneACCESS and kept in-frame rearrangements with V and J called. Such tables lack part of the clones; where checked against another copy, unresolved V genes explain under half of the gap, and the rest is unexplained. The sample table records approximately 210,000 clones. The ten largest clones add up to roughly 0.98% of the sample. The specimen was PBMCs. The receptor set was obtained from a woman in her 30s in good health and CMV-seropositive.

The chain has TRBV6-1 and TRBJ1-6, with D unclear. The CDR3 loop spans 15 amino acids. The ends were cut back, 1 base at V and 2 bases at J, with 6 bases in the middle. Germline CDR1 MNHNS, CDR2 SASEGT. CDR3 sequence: CASSEGGTYNSPLHF. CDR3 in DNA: TGTGCCAGCAGTGAAGGAGGGACCTATAATTCACCCCTCCACTTT.

CDR3 protein: CASSLSGLEAFF. DNA for the CDR3: TGTGCCAGCAGCTTGTCAGGGCTTGAAGCTTTCTTT. V is TRBV5-6 and J is TRBJ1-1; tentatively, D is TRBD1 (5 bases). CDR3 length equals 12 residues. Germline-derived CDR1 and CDR2 are SGHDT and YYEEEE. Trimming removed 1 base from V and 7 bases from J, with 8 bases in between.

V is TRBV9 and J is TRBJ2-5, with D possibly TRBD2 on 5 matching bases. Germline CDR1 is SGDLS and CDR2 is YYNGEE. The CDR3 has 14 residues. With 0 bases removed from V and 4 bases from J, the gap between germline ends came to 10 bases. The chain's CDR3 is CASSVAGVGETQYF. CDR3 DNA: TGTGCCAGCAGCGTAGCCGGGGTGGGAGAGACCCAGTACTTC.

CDR3 DNA sequence: TGTGCCAGCAGTTACTCGATGAGATCCTTCTATGGCTACACCTTC. It encodes CASSYSMRSFYGYTF. V is TRBV6-5 and J is TRBJ1-2; no firm D call. CDR3 size: 15 residues. V was clipped by 0 bases and J by 4 bases, with 12 bases between them. Germline V lookup: CDR1 MNHEY, CDR2 SVGAGI.

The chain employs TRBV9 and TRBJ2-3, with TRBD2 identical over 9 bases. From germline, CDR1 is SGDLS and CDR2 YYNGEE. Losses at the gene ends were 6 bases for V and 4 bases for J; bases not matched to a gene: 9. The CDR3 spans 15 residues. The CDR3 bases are TGTGCCAGCACACATAGCGGGAGTATCGCAGATACGCAGTATTTT. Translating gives CASTHSGSIADTQYF.